This T cell receptor (beta chain) is drawn from a study of blood T cell repertoires in COVID-19. Turning to the study itself: T cells, B-cell-depleted T cells, or PBMCs provided the cDNA or gDNA that served as material.

Method: immunoSEQ multiplex PCR; TCRdb's copy keeps in-frame clones and lacks some. The profile covers some 150,000 clones, with about 83% appearing a single time and 6% to 9% taken by the ten largest. The germline V gene encodes CDR1 SGHTA and CDR2 FQGNSA. Unmatched junction bases numbered 4, after V lost 5 bases and J lost 5 bases. The CDR3 covers 15 residues. This TCR came from a man in his forties or fifties who had recovered from COVID-19. Sequences were obtained from peripheral blood. The V gene is TRBV7-2, the J gene TRBJ1-5, with TRBD1 matching over 12 bases. CDR3 nucleotide sequence: TGTGCCAGCAGCCCGGGACAGGGGGCCTATCAGCCCCAGCATTTT. Residues: CASSPGQGAYQPQHF.